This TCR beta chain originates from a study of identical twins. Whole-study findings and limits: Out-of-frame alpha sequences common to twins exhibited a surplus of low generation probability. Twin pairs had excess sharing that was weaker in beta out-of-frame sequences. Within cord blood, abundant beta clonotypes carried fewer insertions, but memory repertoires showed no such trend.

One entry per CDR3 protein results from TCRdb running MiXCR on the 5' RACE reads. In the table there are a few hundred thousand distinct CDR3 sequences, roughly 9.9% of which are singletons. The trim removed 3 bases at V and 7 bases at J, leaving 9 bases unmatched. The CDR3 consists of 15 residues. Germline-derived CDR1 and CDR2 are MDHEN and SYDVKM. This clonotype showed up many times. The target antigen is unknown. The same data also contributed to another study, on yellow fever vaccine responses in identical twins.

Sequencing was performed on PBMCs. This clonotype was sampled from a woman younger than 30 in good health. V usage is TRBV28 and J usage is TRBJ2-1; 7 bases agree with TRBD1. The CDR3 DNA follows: TGTGCCAGCAGTTTGTTCGGACAGGAAATGAATGAGCAGTTCTTC. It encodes CASSLFGQEMNEQFF.